Here is one TCR beta chain with its context. The sample comes from a study of CD8+CD57+ T cells in acquired aplastic anemia. The use of genomic DNA as template underpinned the TCR beta VDJ and CDR3 profiling. TCRdb reprocessed the reads via MiXCR and lists one record per CDR3 protein. The sample carries over 150,000 distinct CDR3 sequences, roughly half recorded once. This CDR3 has 16 amino acids. The trim removed 4 bases at V and 0 bases at J, leaving 8 bases unmatched. CDR1 and CDR2 (germline): MDHEN, SYDVKM. This chain joins TRBV28 and TRBJ1-1; 7 positions match TRBD1. The sequence derives from a human donor in good health, serving as a control. Sequenced: sorted CD4+, CD8+, or CD8+CD57+ T cells (not recorded which) from PBMCs. The CDR3 sequence is CASSSYRGFMNTEAFF. The CDR3 region has the DNA TGTGCCAGCAGTTCCTACAGGGGATTCATGAACACTGAAGCTTTCTTT.